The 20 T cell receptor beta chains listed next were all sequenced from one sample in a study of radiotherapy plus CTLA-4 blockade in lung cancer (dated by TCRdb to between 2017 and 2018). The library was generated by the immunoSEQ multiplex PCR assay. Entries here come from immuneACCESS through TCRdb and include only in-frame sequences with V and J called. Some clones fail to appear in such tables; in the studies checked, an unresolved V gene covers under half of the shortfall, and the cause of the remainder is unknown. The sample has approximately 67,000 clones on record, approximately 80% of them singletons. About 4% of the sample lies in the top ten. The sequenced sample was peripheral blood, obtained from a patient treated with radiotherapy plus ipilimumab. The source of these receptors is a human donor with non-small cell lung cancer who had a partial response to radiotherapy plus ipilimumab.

The CDR3 sequence is CASSLEANSYNEQFF. DNA of the CDR3: TGTGCCAGCAGCCTAGAGGCAAACTCCTACAATGAGCAGTTCTTC. V is TRBV5-6 and J is TRBJ2-1; D ambiguous. The CDR3 consists of 15 residues. Trimming stripped 4 bases from V and 0 bases from J, with 11 bases between. CDR1 is SGHDT, CDR2 YYEEEE, per germline.

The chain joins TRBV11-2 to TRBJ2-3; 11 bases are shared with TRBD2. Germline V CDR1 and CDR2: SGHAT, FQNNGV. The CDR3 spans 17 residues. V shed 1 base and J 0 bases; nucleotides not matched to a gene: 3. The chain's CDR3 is CASSLGRLAGSTDTQYF. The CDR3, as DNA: TGTGCCAGCAGCTTAGGAAGACTAGCGGGGAGCACAGATACGCAGTATTTT.

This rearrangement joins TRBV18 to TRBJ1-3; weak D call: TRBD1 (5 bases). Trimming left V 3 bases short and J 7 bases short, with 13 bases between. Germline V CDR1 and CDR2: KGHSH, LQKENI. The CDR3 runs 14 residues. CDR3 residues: CASSPGAGLNTIYF. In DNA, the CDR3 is TGTGCCAGCTCACCTGGGGCAGGGTTGAACACCATATATTTT.

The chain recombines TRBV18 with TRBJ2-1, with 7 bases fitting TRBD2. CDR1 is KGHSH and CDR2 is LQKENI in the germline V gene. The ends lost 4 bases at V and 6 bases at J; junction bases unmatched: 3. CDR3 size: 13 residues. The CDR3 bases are TGTGCCAGCTCACAGGGACTAAGCAATGAGCAGTTCTTC. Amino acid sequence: CASSQGLSNEQFF.

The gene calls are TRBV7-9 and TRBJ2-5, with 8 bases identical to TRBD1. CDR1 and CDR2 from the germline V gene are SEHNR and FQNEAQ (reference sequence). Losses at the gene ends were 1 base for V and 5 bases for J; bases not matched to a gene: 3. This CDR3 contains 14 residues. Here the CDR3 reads CASSLGTGLETQYF. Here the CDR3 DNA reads TGTGCCAGCAGCTTAGGGACAGGGTTGGAGACCCAGTACTTC. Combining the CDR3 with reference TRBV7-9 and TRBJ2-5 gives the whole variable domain DTGVSQNPRHKITKRGQNVTFRCDPISEHNRLYWYRQTLGQGPEFLTYFQNEAQLEKSRLLSDRFSAERPKGSFSTLEIQRTEQGDSAMYLCASSLGTGLETQYFGPGTRLLVL.

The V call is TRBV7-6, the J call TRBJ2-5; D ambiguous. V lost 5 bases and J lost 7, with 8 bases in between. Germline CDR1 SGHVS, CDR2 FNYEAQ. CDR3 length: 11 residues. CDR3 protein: CASSATGTQYF. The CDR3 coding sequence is TGTGCCAGCAGCGCCACGGGGACCCAGTACTTC.

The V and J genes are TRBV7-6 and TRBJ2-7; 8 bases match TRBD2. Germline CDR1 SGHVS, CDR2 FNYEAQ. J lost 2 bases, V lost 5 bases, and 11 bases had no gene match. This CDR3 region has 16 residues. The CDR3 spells CASSPLGAGGAYEQYF. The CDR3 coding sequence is TGTGCCAGCAGCCCATTAGGGGCGGGAGGTGCCTACGAGCAGTACTTC.

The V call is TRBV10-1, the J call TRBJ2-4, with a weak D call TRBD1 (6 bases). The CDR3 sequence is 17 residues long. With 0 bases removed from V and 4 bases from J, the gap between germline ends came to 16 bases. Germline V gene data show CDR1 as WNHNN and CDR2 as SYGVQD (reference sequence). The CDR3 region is CASSESRTGRGKNIQYF. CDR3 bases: TGCGCCAGCAGTGAGTCCCGTACAGGGAGAGGGAAAAACATTCAGTACTTC.

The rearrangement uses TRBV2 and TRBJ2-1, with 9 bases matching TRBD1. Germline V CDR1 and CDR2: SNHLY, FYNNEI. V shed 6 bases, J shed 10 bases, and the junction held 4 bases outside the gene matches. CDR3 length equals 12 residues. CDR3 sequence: CASRDRGDEQFF. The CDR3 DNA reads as TGTGCCAGCAGGGACAGGGGAGACGAGCAGTTCTTC.

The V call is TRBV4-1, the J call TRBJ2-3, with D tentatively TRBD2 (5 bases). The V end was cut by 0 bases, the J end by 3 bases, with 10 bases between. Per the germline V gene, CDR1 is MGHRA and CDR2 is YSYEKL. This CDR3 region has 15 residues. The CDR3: CASSQEGARTDTQYF. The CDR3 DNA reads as TGCGCCAGCAGCCAAGAGGGAGCGAGGACAGATACGCAGTATTTT.

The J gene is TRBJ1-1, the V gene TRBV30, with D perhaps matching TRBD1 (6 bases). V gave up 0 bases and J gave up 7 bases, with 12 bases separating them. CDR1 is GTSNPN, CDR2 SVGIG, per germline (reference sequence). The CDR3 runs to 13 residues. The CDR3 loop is CAWSVIGGGEAFF. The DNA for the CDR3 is TGTGCCTGGAGTGTAATTGGGGGCGGTGAAGCTTTCTTT.

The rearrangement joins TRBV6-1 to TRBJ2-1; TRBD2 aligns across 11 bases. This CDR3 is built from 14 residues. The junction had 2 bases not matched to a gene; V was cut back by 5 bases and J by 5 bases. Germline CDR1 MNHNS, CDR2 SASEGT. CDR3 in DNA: TGTGCCAGCAGTACTAGCGGGAGCAACAATGAGCAGTTCTTC. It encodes CASSTSGSNNEQFF.

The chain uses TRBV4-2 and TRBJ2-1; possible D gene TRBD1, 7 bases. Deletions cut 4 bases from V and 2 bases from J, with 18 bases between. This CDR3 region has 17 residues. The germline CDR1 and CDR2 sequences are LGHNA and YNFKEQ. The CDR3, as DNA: TGTGCCAGCAGCCTCCCAGCGGGCGGGACAGCCTACAATGAGCAGTTCTTC. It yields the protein CASSLPAGGTAYNEQFF.

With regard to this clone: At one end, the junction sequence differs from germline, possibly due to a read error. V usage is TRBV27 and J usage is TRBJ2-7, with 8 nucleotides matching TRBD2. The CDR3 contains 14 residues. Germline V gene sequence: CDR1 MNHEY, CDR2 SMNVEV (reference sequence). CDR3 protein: CASSFKRESSEQYF. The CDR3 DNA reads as TGTGCCAGCAGTTTTAAGCGGGAGTCCTCCGAGCAGTACTTC.

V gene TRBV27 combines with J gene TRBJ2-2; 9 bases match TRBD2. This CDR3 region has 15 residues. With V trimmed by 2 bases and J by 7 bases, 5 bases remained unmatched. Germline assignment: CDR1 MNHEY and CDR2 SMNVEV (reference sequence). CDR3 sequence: CASSLGLAGIGELFF. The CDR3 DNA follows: TGTGCCAGCAGTTTAGGGCTAGCGGGAATCGGGGAGCTGTTTTTT.

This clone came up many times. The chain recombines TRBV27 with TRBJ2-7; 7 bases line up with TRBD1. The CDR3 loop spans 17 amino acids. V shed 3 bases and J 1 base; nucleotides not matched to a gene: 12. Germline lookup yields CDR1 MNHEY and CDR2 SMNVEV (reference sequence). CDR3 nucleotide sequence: TGTGCCAGCAGTTTTTCCGTGGGACAGCTTAATTCCTACGAGCAGTACTTC. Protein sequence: CASSFSVGQLNSYEQYF.

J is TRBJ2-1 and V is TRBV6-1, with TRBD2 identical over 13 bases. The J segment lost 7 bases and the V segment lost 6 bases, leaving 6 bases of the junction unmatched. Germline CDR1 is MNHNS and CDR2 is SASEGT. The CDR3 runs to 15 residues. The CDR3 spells CASRPGLAGKNEQFF. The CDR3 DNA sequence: TGTGCCAGCAGACCGGGACTAGCGGGAAAGAATGAGCAGTTCTTC.

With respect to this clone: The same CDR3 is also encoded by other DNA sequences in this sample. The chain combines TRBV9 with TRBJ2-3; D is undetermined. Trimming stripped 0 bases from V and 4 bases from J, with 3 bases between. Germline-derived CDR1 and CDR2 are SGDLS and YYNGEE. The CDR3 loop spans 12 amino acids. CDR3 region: CASSVVADTQYF. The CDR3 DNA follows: TGTGCCAGCAGCGTAGTAGCAGATACGCAGTATTTT.

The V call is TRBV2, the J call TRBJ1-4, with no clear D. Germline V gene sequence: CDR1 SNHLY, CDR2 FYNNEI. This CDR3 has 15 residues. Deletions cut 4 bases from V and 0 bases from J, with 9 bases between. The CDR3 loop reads CASSGLRATNEKLFF. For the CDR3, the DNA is TGTGCCAGCAGTGGTCTGAGGGCAACTAATGAAAAACTGTTTTTT. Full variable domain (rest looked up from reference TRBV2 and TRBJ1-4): EPEVTQTPSHQVTQMGQEVILRCVPISNHLYFYWYRQILGQKVEFLVSFYNNEISEKSEIFDDQFSVERPDGSNFTLKIRSTKLEDSAMYFCASSGLRATNEKLFFGSGTQLSVL.

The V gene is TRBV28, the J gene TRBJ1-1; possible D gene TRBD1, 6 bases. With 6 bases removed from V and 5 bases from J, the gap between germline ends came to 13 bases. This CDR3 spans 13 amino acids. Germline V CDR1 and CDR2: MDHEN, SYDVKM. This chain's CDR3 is CASSQGSRTEAFF. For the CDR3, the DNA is TGTGCCAGCAGCCAGGGGAGTAGGACTGAAGCTTTCTTT.